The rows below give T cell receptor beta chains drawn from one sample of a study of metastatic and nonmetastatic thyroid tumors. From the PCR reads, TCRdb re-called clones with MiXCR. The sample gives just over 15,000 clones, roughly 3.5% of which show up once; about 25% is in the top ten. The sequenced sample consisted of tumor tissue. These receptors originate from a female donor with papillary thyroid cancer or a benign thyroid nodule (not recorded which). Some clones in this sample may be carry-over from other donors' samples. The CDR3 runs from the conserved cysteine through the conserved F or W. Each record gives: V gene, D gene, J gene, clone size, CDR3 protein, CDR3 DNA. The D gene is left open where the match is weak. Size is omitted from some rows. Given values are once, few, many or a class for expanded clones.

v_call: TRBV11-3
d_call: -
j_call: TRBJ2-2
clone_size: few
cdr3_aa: CASSLRDRSGELFF
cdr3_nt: TGTGCCAGCAGCTTACGCGACAGGTCCGGGGAGCTGTTTTTT

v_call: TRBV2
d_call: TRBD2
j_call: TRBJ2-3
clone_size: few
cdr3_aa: CASRGLAGAGTDTQYF
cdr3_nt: TGTGCCAGCAGGGGACTAGCGGGAGCTGGGACAGATACGCAGTATTTT

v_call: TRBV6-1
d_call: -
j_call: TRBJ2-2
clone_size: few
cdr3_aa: CASSEGVGTGELFF
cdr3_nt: TGTGCCAGCAGTGAAGGGGTGGGGACCGGGGAGCTGTTTTTT

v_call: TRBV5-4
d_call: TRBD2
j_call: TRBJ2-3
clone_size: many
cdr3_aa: CASSRGLAGIETDTQYF
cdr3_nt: TGTGCCAGCAGCCGGGGACTAGCGGGAATAGAGACAGATACGCAGTATTTT

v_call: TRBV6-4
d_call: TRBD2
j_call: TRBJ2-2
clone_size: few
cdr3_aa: CASSEVAGAGELFF
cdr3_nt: TGTGCCAGCAGTGAAGTAGCGGGAGCCGGTGAGCTGTTTTTT

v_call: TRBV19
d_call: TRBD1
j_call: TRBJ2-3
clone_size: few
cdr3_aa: CASSRGTGGNTQYF
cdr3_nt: TGTGCCAGTAGTCGGGGGACAGGGGGAAATACGCAGTATTTT

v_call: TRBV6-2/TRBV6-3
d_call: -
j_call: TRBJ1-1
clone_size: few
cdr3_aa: CASRIQSVTEAFF
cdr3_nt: TGTGCCAGCAGGATCCAATCGGTCACTGAAGCTTTCTTT

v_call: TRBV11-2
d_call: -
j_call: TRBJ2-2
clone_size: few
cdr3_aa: CASSLDRGDTGELFF
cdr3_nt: TGTGCCAGCAGCTTAGATCGGGGAGACACCGGGGAGCTGTTTTTT

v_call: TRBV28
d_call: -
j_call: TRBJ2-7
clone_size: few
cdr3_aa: CASSLGSYVPYEQYF
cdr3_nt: TGTGCCAGCAGTTTGGGTAGCTACGTACCCTACGAGCAGTACTTC

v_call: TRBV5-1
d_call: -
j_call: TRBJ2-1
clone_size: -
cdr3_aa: CASSLAIATSYNEQFF
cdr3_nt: TGCGCCAGCAGCCTAGCCATAGCGACCTCCTACAATGAGCAGTTCTTC

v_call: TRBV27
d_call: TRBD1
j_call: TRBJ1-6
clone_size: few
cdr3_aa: CASGDRARSPLHF
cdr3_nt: TGTGCCAGCGGGGACAGGGCGCGTTCACCCCTCCACTTT

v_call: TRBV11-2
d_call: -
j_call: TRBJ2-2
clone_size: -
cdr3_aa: CASSYKNRALNTGELFF
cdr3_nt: TGTGCCAGCAGTTATAAAAACAGGGCTTTGAACACCGGGGAGCTGTTTTTT

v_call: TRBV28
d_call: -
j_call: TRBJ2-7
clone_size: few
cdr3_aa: CASSLGREQYF
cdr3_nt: TGTGCCAGCAGTTTAGGGCGCGAGCAGTACTTC

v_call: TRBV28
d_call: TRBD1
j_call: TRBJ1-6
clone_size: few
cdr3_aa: CASSSTTGIDSPLHF
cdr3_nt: TGTGCCAGCAGTTCCACGACAGGGATCGACTCACCCCTCCACTTT

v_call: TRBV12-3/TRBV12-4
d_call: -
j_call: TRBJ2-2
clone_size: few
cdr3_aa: CASRRGAGELFF
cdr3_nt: TGTGCCAGCAGGCGGGGCGCCGGGGAGCTGTTTTTT

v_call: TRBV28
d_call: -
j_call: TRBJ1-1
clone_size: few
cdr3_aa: CASSQTGNLEAFF
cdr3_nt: TGTGCCAGCAGCCAAACAGGGAATCTTGAAGCTTTCTTT

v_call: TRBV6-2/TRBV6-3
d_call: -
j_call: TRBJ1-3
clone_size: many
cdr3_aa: CASSLASGNTIYF
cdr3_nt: TGTGCCAGCAGCCTCGCCTCTGGAAACACCATATATTTT

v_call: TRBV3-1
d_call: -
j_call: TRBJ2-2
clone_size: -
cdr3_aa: CASSQLERTGELFF
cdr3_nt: TGTGCCAGCAGCCAACTGGAGAGGACCGGGGAGCTGTTTTTT

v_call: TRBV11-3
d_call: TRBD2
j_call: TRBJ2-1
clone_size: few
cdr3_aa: CASSPFRTSGSSYNEQFF
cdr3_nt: TGTGCCAGCAGCCCCTTCCGCACTAGCGGGAGCTCCTACAATGAGCAGTTCTTC

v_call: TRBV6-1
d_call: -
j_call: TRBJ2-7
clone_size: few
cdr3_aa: CASREVQGRQYF
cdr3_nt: TGTGCCAGCAGAGAAGTACAGGGACGTCAATACTTC

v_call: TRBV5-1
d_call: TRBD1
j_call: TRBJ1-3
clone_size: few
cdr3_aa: CASSPFMTGLGGNTIYF
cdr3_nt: TGCGCCAGCAGCCCATTTATGACAGGGTTGGGAGGAAACACCATATATTTT

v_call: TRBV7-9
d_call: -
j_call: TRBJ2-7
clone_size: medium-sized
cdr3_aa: CASSARDTPPYEQYF
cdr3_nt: TGTGCCAGCAGCGCCCGGGACACCCCTCCCTACGAGCAGTACTTC

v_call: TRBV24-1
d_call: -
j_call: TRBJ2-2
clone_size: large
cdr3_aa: CATSRTNTGELFF
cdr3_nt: TGTGCCACCAGTCGAACTAACACCGGGGAGCTGTTTTTT

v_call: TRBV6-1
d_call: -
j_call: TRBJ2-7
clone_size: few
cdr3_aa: CASRRLGEQYF
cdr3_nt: TGTGCCAGCAGGCGCCTGGGGGAGCAGTACTTC

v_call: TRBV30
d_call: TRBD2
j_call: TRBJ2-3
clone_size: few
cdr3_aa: CACLGLVGDTQYF
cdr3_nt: TGTGCCTGCCTGGGACTAGTAGGCGATACGCAGTATTTT

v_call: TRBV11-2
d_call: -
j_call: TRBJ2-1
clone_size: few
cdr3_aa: CASSKGGGRGNEQFF
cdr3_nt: TGTGCCAGCAGCAAAGGGGGCGGGAGAGGCAATGAGCAGTTCTTC

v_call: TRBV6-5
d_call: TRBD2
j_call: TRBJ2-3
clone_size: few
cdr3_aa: CASSWTGRSTDTQYF
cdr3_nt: TGTGCCAGCAGTTGGACCGGGAGGAGCACAGATACGCAGTATTTT

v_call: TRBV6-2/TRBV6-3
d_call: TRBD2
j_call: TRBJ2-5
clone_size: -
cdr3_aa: CASQNSAGVLETQYF
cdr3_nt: TGTGCCAGCCAAAACTCAGCGGGGGTGCTGGAGACCCAGTACTTC

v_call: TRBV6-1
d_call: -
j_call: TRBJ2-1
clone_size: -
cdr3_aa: CASSEYRGGHNEQFF
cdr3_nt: TGTGCCAGCAGTGAATACCGTGGGGGGCACAATGAGCAGTTCTTC

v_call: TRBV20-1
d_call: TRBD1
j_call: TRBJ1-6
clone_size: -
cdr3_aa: CSASFRTGGSSPLHF
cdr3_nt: TGCAGTGCTAGTTTCCGGACAGGCGGCAGTTCACCCCTCCACTTT

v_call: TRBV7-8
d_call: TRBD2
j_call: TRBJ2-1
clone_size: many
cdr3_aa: CASSVLTSGTGNEQFF
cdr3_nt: TGTGCCAGCAGCGTCCTGACTAGCGGGACGGGAAATGAGCAGTTCTTC

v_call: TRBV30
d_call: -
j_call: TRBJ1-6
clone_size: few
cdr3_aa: CAWSVSYNSPLHF
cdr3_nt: TGTGCCTGGAGTGTGTCCTATAATTCACCCCTCCACTTT

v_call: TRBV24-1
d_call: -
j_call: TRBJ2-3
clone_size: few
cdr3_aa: CATRERDSTDTQYF
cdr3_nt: TGTGCCACCAGGGAAAGGGACAGCACAGATACGCAGTATTTT

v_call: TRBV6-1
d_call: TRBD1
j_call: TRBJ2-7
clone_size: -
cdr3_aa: CASSRYPPDRGYEQYF
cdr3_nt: TGTGCCAGCAGCCGTTATCCCCCGGACAGGGGTTACGAGCAGTACTTC

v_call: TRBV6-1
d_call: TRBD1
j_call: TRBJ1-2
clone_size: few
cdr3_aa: CASMRGRGSRNYGYTF
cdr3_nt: TGTGCCAGCATGAGGGGGCGCGGGAGTCGGAACTATGGCTACACCTTC

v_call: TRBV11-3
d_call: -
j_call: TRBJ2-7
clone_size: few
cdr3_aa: CASSLGSGSEQYF
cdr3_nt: TGTGCCAGCAGCTTAGGGTCGGGATCGGAGCAGTACTTC

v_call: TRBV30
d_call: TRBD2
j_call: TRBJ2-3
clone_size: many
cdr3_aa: CAWSMTPGLAGAEDTQYF
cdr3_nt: TGTGCCTGGAGTATGACGCCAGGACTAGCGGGAGCCGAGGATACGCAGTATTTT

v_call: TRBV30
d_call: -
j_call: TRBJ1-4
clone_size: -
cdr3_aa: CAWSVGVWEKLFF
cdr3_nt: TGTGCCTGGAGTGTGGGGGTTTGGGAAAAACTGTTTTTT

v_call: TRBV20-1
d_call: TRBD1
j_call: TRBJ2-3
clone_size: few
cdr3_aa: CSSRGRTSSTDTQYF
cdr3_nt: TGCAGTTCCAGGGGGCGGACTTCTAGCACAGATACACAGTATTTT

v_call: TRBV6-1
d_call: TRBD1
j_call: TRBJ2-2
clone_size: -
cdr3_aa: CASGGTGRFSGELFF
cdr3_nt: TGTGCCAGCGGGGGGACAGGGAGGTTTTCCGGGGAGCTGTTTTTT

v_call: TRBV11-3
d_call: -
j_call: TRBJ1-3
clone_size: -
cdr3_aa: CASSSRTWAGNTIYF
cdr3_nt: TGTGCCAGCAGCTCCAGGACATGGGCAGGAAACACCATATATTTT

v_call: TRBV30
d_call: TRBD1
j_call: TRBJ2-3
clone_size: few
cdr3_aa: CAWDRGSRDTQYF
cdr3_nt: TGTGCCTGGGACAGGGGGTCCCGGGATACGCAGTATTTT

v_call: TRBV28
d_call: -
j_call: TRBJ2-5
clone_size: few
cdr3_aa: CASSLLTGVLQETQYF
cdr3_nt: TGTGCCAGCAGTTTACTGACTGGGGTCCTTCAAGAGACCCAGTACTTC